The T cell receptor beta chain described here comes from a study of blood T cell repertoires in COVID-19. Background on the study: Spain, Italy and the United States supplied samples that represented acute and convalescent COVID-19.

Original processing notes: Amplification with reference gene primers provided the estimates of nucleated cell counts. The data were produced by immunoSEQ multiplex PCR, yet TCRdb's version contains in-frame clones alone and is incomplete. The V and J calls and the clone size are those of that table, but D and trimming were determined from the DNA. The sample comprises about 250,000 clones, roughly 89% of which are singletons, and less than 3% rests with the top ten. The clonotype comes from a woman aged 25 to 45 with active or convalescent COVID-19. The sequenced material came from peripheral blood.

The CDR3 DNA reads as TGTGCCAGCCGACAGGGAGTGATTGACGAGCAGTACTTC. This translates into CASRQGVIDEQYF. This chain connects TRBV28 to TRBJ2-7, with 7 bases identical to TRBD1. The CDR3 extends over 13 amino acids. J was trimmed by 5 bases and V by 8 bases; bases with no gene match: 9. Germline V lookup: CDR1 MDHEN, CDR2 SYDVKM.